The T cell receptor (beta chain) under discussion was sequenced for a study of cytomegalovirus exposure and HLA in healthy donors. Looking at the study overall: Prior work identified about 120 million unique TCR beta sequences in around 170 million T cells.

Looked up from germline, CDR1 is SEHNR and CDR2 is FQNEAQ (reference sequence). The CDR3 length is 17 residues. The trim removed 4 bases at V and 2 bases at J, leaving 13 bases unmatched. PCR primers comprised 60 Vbeta and 13 Jbeta primers. Clones were read by immunoSEQ multiplex PCR, and TCRdb kept only the in-frame ones, dropping some. The sample lists about 140,000 clones; roughly 71% were seen once. This sequence was found in a woman in her 40s in good health and CMV-seronegative. The sequencing input was PBMCs. V gene TRBV7-9 combines with J gene TRBJ1-1, with 7 bases lining up with TRBD1. CDR3 loop: CASSYRSGQDENTEAFF. CDR3 nucleotide sequence: TGTGCCAGCAGCTACCGGTCCGGACAGGATGAAAACACTGAAGCTTTCTTT.